Below, 7 T cell receptor beta chains from the same sample are listed, as sequenced in a study of shared clonotypes between healthy human individuals (dated by TCRdb to 2019 to 2021). Library prep was done by the immunoSEQ multiplex PCR assay. TCRdb stores this immuneACCESS table with in-frame sequences only. Part of the clones is absent; in the studies checked, under half of the shortfall reflects unresolved V genes, and no reason is known for the rest. Recorded for this sample are roughly 2 million clones; 90% to 96% of them occurred a single time. The ten biggest clones cover over 0.1% of the sample. The specimen was naive CD4+ T cells sorted from blood. Sample cell subset or site, as interpreted from the label and publication: CD45RA+ positively selected. Receptors were obtained from a man younger than 35 in good health.

This clone was counted once. Other DNA sequences from this sample encode an identical CDR3 as well. The V gene is TRBV10-3, the J gene TRBJ2-5; D remains ambiguous. CDR1 and CDR2 from the germline V gene are ENHRY and SYGVKD. The CDR3 is 14 amino acids. V was trimmed by 0 bases and J by 4 bases, leaving 9 bases between them. The CDR3, as DNA: TGTGCCATCAGTGAGTCCCGGACGGGAGAGACCCAGTACTTC. It encodes CAISESRTGETQYF.

The gene calls are TRBV7-2 and TRBJ2-3; 11 positions match TRBD2. Trimming cost V 1 base and J 3 bases; bases outside gene matches: 6. Per germline, CDR1 SGHTA and CDR2 FQGNSA. The CDR3 sequence is 17 residues long. CDR3 nucleotide sequence: TGTGCCAGCAGCTTAGGACTAGCGGGACGGATGACAGATACGCAGTATTTT. Its protein is CASSLGLAGRMTDTQYF.

Points on this clone: The same CDR3 can be traced to other DNA sequences in this sample. V and J are TRBV7-2 and TRBJ2-3; TRBD2 matches at 12 bases. Trimming cost V 3 bases and J 0 bases; bases outside gene matches: 4. The CDR3 is 17 residues long. The germline V gene encodes CDR1 SGHTA and CDR2 FQGNSA. In nucleotides, the CDR3 is TGTGCCAGCAGCTTGGCAGGGACTAGCGGGAGCACAGATACGCAGTATTTT. Translated: CASSLAGTSGSTDTQYF.

The chain links TRBV5-1 to TRBJ2-7; 8 nucleotides line up with TRBD1. Germline V gene sequence: CDR1 SGHRS, CDR2 YFSETQ. J lost 3 bases, V lost 5 bases, and 16 bases had no gene match. The CDR3 contains 17 residues. CDR3 DNA: TGCGCCAGCAGGGAGGGGACAGGACCTGTTCCCATCTACGAGCAGTACTTC. Protein: CASREGTGPVPIYEQYF.

The V and J genes are TRBV6-5 and TRBJ1-5; D gene unclear. The germline V and J ends were trimmed by 2 bases and 6 bases, with 11 bases remaining between them. Looked up from germline, CDR1 is MNHEY and CDR2 is SVGAGI. This CDR3 spans 14 amino acids. The CDR3 DNA reads TGTGCCAGCAGTTACCACGGCCCAAGTCAGCCCCAGCATTTT. This encodes CASSYHGPSQPQHF.

The chain uses TRBV20-1 and TRBJ1-1; D remains unclear. This CDR3 is built from 10 residues. The V end was cut by 6 bases, the J end by 11 bases, with 13 bases between. Per the germline V gene, CDR1 is DFQATT and CDR2 is SNEGSKA (reference sequence). DNA for the CDR3: TGCAGTGCCTCACATGACCAGGCTTTCTTT. Translation gives CSASHDQAFF.

The V call is TRBV29-1, the J call TRBJ1-3; D is unclear. CDR1 and CDR2 from the germline V gene are SQVTM and ANQGSEA. The CDR3 totals 13 residues. V lost 3 bases and J 0 bases, leaving 6 bases between the germline ends. CDR3 DNA sequence: TGCAGCGTTGACTCGCCCTCTGGAAACACCATATATTTT. The encoded protein is CSVDSPSGNTIYF. Complete variable domain (other parts from reference TRBV29-1 and TRBJ1-3): SAVISQKPSRDICQRGTSLTIQCQVDSQVTMMFWYRQQPGQSLTLIATANQGSEATYESGFVIDKFPISRPNLTFSTLTVSNMSPEDSSIYLCSVDSPSGNTIYFGEGSWLTVV.